This TCR beta chain was found in a study of blood T cell repertoires in COVID-19. Assay used: immunoSEQ multiplex PCR; TCRdb lists only in-frame clones, some missing. This table holds some 180,000 clones, around nine tenths found once. The germline V and J ends were trimmed by 5 bases and 5 bases, with 16 bases remaining between them. The CDR3 is made up of 15 amino acids. The germline V gene encodes CDR1 LNHDA and CDR2 SQIVND (reference sequence). The TCR was taken from a man aged 40-49 years with active or convalescent COVID-19. The V and J genes are TRBV19 and TRBJ1-5; no definite D call. The source material was peripheral blood. In nucleotides, the CDR3 is TGTGCCAGTAGTGGCCGGGCGACCGGGGATCAGCCCCAGCATTTT. As protein: CASSGRATGDQPQHF.